The 21 T cell receptor beta chains below were found in one sample sequenced in a study of blood T cell repertoires in COVID-19. Using immunoSEQ multiplex PCR, the repertoire was profiled, and TCRdb retains in-frame clones only, with some absent. Altogether about 44,000 clones are present, about nine tenths being singletons, with the ten largest covering around 16%. The source material was peripheral blood. The receptors derive from a man aged 70 or older with active COVID-19.

The rearrangement links TRBV6-4 to TRBJ2-7; the match to TRBD1 covers 9 bases. Germline-derived CDR1 and CDR2 are MRHNA and SNTAGT. Trimming cost V 6 bases and J 5 bases; bases outside gene matches: 11. This CDR3 comprises 15 residues. The CDR3, as DNA: TGTGCCAGCAGCGTTACAGGGGGCGGTTTCAACGAGCAGTACTTC. Protein: CASSVTGGGFNEQYF.

This rearrangement joins TRBV10-3 to TRBJ2-7; D remains unclear. Germline-derived CDR1 and CDR2 are ENHRY and SYGVKD. The V end was cut by 0 bases, the J end by 6 bases, with 6 bases between. The CDR3 totals 12 residues. The CDR3 here is CAISESRSEQYF. The CDR3 DNA sequence: TGTGCCATCAGTGAGTCGCGATCCGAGCAGTACTTC.

The chain links TRBV28 to TRBJ2-5; no reliable D call. The CDR3 sequence is 14 residues long. The V gene's germline CDR1 is MDHEN and CDR2 SYDVKM. With 4 bases removed from V and 3 bases from J, the gap between germline ends came to 12 bases. CDR3 in amino acids: CASSYANVKETQYF. Written as DNA, the CDR3 is TGTGCCAGCAGTTACGCGAACGTGAAAGAGACCCAGTACTTC. Filled out from reference TRBV28 and TRBJ2-5, the complete variable domain reads DVKVTQSSRYLVKRTGEKVFLECVQDMDHENMFWYRQDPGLGLRLIYFSYDVKMKEKGDIPEGYSVSREKKERFSLILESASTNQTSMYLCASSYANVKETQYFGPGTRLLVL.

The gene calls are TRBV4-1 and TRBJ2-5; D possibly corresponds to TRBD1 (6 bases). V was clipped by 0 bases and J by 5 bases, with 10 bases between them. Germline CDR1 MGHRA, CDR2 YSYEKL. The CDR3 has 14 amino acids. CDR3 sequence reads: CASSQESQGETQYF. CDR3 sequence (DNA): TGCGCCAGCAGCCAAGAGAGTCAGGGGGAGACCCAGTACTTC.

The V gene is TRBV10-3, the J gene TRBJ1-5; TRBD1 is a possible D gene (5 bases). The germline V gene encodes CDR1 ENHRY and CDR2 SYGVKD. V was pared by 6 bases and J by 3 bases, with 9 bases between. The CDR3 totals 13 residues. The CDR3 DNA reads TGTGCCATCAGCCCGGACACCAATCAGCCCCAGCATTTT. Its translation is CAISPDTNQPQHF.

The chain uses TRBV5-4 and TRBJ1-5, with D perhaps matching TRBD1 (6 bases). The CDR3 consists of 13 residues. Germline V lookup: CDR1 SGHNT, CDR2 YYREEE (reference sequence). Trimming removed 4 bases at V and 6 bases at J, with 11 bases between. The CDR3 DNA sequence: TGTGCCAGCAGCGTTGGGGGCCCTCAGCCCCAGCATTTT. It translates to CASSVGGPQPQHF.

This chain links TRBV5-5 with TRBJ2-1; 8 bases align to TRBD2. V shed 1 base and J 4 bases; nucleotides not matched to a gene: 13. The CDR3 has 18 amino acids. Germline V gives CDR1 SGHKS, CDR2 YYEKEE (reference sequence). This chain's CDR3 is CASSLLIDGGAGYNEQFF. CDR3 coding DNA: TGTGCCAGCAGCTTGTTGATTGACGGGGGGGCCGGTTACAATGAGCAGTTCTTC.

This chain links TRBV24-1 with TRBJ2-4; D gene ambiguous. The CDR3 loop spans 12 amino acids. CDR1 and CDR2 (germline): KGHDR, SFDVKD. V was cut by 3 bases and J by 7 bases, with 6 bases left in between. Here the CDR3 reads CATSDESNIQYF. CDR3 nucleotide sequence: TGTGCCACCAGTGATGAGTCGAACATTCAGTACTTC.

This clone has only one observation. The chain links TRBV4-3 to TRBJ2-7; D call uncertain. CDR3 length equals 18 residues. CDR1 LGHNA and CDR2 YSLEER come from the germline V gene. V dropped 5 bases and J dropped 4 bases, with 27 bases sitting between them. The DNA of the CDR3 is TGCGCCAGCAGCTCGAGAACCCATACTAACCTCGGAGAATACGAGCAGTACTTC. Translating it yields CASSSRTHTNLGEYEQYF.

The chain joins TRBV27 to TRBJ1-3; unclear D gene. CDR1 MNHEY and CDR2 SMNVEV come from the germline V gene (reference sequence). The CDR3 is made up of 15 amino acids. V was trimmed by 0 bases and J by 5 bases, leaving 11 bases between them. This chain's CDR3 is CASSLSPFDRNTIYF. CDR3 nucleotide sequence: TGTGCCAGCAGTTTATCCCCCTTCGACAGAAACACCATATATTTT.

This clone has only a few counts. The chain couples TRBV5-1 to TRBJ1-2; TRBD1 matches at 10 bases. V dropped 4 bases and J dropped 8; count of bases not matched to a gene: 8. Germline V gene data show CDR1 as SGHRS and CDR2 as YFSETQ. This CDR3 is 14 amino acids long. CDR3 amino acids: CASSTGTGVHGYTF. DNA for the CDR3: TGCGCCAGCAGCACCGGGACAGGGGTTCACGGCTACACCTTC.

The CDR3 coding sequence is TGTGCCAGCAGCGAGGGGGAGCTCAGCACAGATACGCAGTATTTT. Translating gives CASSEGELSTDTQYF. The chain carries TRBV9 and TRBJ2-3, with D possibly matching TRBD1 (6 bases). The CDR3 totals 15 residues. CDR1 is SGDLS, CDR2 YYNGEE, per germline. Trimming took off 3 bases at V and 0 bases at J, with 11 bases between the two ends.

The chain employs TRBV11-3 and TRBJ2-2, with 11 bases lining up with TRBD1. Unmatched junction bases numbered 4, after V lost 4 bases and J lost 3 bases. This CDR3 region has 16 residues. Germline CDR1 SGHNT, CDR2 YENEEA. CDR3 loop: CASSSDRGQDTGELFF. CDR3 nucleotide sequence: TGTGCCAGCAGCTCGGACAGGGGGCAGGACACCGGGGAGCTGTTTTTT.

This sequence joins TRBV6-6 and TRBJ2-1; D uncertain. The germline V gene encodes CDR1 MNHNY and CDR2 SVGAGI (reference sequence). The CDR3 extends over 13 amino acids. Between the trimmed V and J ends, which lost 2 bases and 5 bases, there was a span of 7 bases. CDR3 protein: CASSYQADNEQFF. DNA for the CDR3: TGTGCCAGCAGTTACCAGGCCGACAATGAGCAGTTCTTC.

V usage is TRBV5-5 and J usage is TRBJ2-2; tentatively, D is TRBD1 (6 bases). This CDR3 has 15 residues. Per germline, CDR1 SGHKS and CDR2 YYEKEE (reference sequence). The V end lost 0 bases, the J end lost 3 bases, and 9 bases lay between the germline ends. The CDR3 is CASSLARGDTGELFF. The CDR3 coding sequence is TGTGCCAGCAGCTTGGCCAGGGGAGACACCGGGGAGCTGTTTTTT.

The J gene is TRBJ2-7, the V gene TRBV6-5; D not certain. With 0 bases removed from V and 1 base from J, the gap between germline ends came to 7 bases. The germline V gene encodes CDR1 MNHEY and CDR2 SVGAGI. The CDR3 contains 14 residues. CDR3 nucleotides: TGTGCCAGCAGTTACTCTGGGCAATCCTACGAGCAGTACTTC. Residues: CASSYSGQSYEQYF.

The chain is built from TRBV7-2 and TRBJ1-6; weak D call: TRBD1 (5 bases). The CDR3 sequence is 17 residues long. The V end lost 5 bases, the J end lost 8 bases, and 22 bases lay between the germline ends. Germline CDR1 SGHTA, CDR2 FQGNSA. CDR3 in amino acids: CASSVARDRRIDSPLHF. The CDR3 DNA follows: TGTGCCAGCAGCGTGGCGCGTGACAGACGAATCGATTCACCCCTCCACTTT.

This clone was seen once. This sequence joins TRBV10-3 and TRBJ2-5, with D tentatively TRBD1 (6 bases). Trimming took 2 bases from V and 5 from J, leaving 9 bases between them. CDR1 and CDR2 from the germline V gene are ENHRY and SYGVKD. The CDR3 sequence is 13 residues long. The CDR3 DNA reads as TGTGCCATCAGTGAGACAGGGCGGGAGACCCAGTACTTC. Translation: CAISETGRETQYF.

The CDR3, as DNA: TGTGCCAGCAGAACAGGGACTAGCTACGGCTACACCTTC. Translation gives CASRTGTSYGYTF. V gene TRBV6-6 combines with J gene TRBJ1-2, with D tentatively TRBD1 (6 bases). The CDR3 is 13 amino acids. Germline V gene data show CDR1 as MNHNY and CDR2 as SVGAGI (reference sequence). V lost 6 bases, J lost 8 bases, and 16 bases lay in between.

The chain links TRBV18 to TRBJ1-1; no firm D call. The germline V gene has CDR1 KGHSH and CDR2 LQKENI. CDR3 length: 14 residues. V lost 4 bases and J lost 4, with 13 bases in between. CDR3: CASSQAALGTEAFF. The CDR3, as DNA: TGTGCCAGCTCACAGGCGGCGCTGGGCACTGAAGCTTTCTTT.

The chain couples TRBV2 to TRBJ2-2; TRBD1 is a possible D gene (5 bases). CDR1 and CDR2 from the germline V gene are SNHLY and FYNNEI. The CDR3 consists of 16 residues. Trimming pared 6 bases from V and 1 base from J, leaving 15 bases between. The CDR3 bases are TGTGCCAGCAGCCTATTACGAACAGGGAACACCGGGGAGCTGTTTTTT. Translation gives CASSLLRTGNTGELFF.